The rows below give T cell receptor beta chains drawn from one sample of a study of T cell responses to AZD1222 COVID-19 vaccine. Sequencing was performed with immunoSEQ multiplex PCR; in TCRdb, only in-frame clones are kept and a portion is missing. Found here are approximately 150,000 clones, around 91% of them singletons; the top ten hold about 6.5%. The source material was peripheral blood, sampled 28 days after the second AZD1222 dose. These receptor sequences come from an adult who received the AZD1222 COVID-19 vaccine. Both conserved end residues are part of each CDR3. A D gene is named only where the DNA matches it firmly. Size tells how often a clone was seen (once, few, many) or the class of an expanded clone, and some rows leave it out.

j_gene | abundance | d_gene | v_gene | CDR3nt | CDR3aa
TRBJ2-7 | NA | TRBD1 | TRBV2 | TGTGCCAGCAGTGGAGCGGGACAGGGGGCTACTTGGCAACGGTACGAGCAGTACTTC | CASSGAGQGATWQRYEQYF
TRBJ2-3 | NA | NA | TRBV19 | TGTGCCAGTAGCATCGGGTCAGGGATTAGCACAGATACGCAGTATTTT | CASSIGSGISTDTQYF
TRBJ2-1 | NA | NA | TRBV7-2 | TGTGCCAGCAACCCGACCGGGGGCCAATACAATGAGCAGTTCTTC | CASNPTGGQYNEQFF
TRBJ2-7 | NA | NA | TRBV3-1/TRBV3-2 | TGTGCCAGCAGCCGGGACCCTTCCTACGAGCAGTACTTC | CASSRDPSYEQYF
TRBJ2-3 | NA | TRBD1 | TRBV19 | TGTGCCAGTAGTATTACAGGGGGTGGCACAGATACGCAGTATTTT | CASSITGGGTDTQYF
TRBJ1-2 | once | NA | TRBV1 | NA | CTRPVGWGTPYGYTF
TRBJ2-5 | many | NA | TRBV7-9 | TGTGCCAGCAGCTCCAGGGGCCCAGAGACCCAGTACTTC | CASSSRGPETQYF
TRBJ2-5 | NA | NA | TRBV27 | TGTGCCAGCAGTTTACTGGGGCAGGAAGAGACCCAGTACTTC | CASSLLGQEETQYF
TRBJ2-7 | NA | TRBD1 | TRBV7-2 | TGTGCCAGCAGCTTAACACAGGGGGCTTTGTACGAGCAGTACTTC | CASSLTQGALYEQYF
TRBJ1-6 | NA | NA | TRBV19 | TGTGCCAGTAGTGGCCGGGACCGATCCTCCTATAATTCACCCCTCCACTTT | CASSGRDRSSYNSPLHF
TRBJ2-7 | NA | TRBD1 | TRBV6-2/TRBV6-3 | TGTGCCAGCAGCACCCCCGTTGCGGACAGGGGGCGCTCCTACGAGCAGTACTTC | CASSTPVADRGRSYEQYF
TRBJ2-7 | NA | TRBD1 | TRBV28 | TGTGCCAGCAGTTCCGGACAGGCCCCCTACGAGCAGTACTTC | CASSSGQAPYEQYF
TRBJ2-3 | NA | TRBD2 | TRBV5-4 | TGTGCCAGCAGCTGGTCACTAGCGGGAGGGAACACAGATACGCAGTATTTT | CASSWSLAGGNTDTQYF
TRBJ2-5 | NA | NA | TRBV5-4 | TGTGCCAGCAGCTTACAGGACCAAGAGACCCAGTACTTC | CASSLQDQETQYF
TRBJ1-2 | NA | TRBD1 | TRBV9 | TGTGCCAGCAGCACTAACCGGGACAGGCCTAACTATGGCTACACCTTC | CASSTNRDRPNYGYTF
TRBJ2-3 | NA | TRBD2 | TRBV4-1 | TGCGCCAGCAGCCTACCCTTTCCGGGACTAGCTAGTTTTCCGACAGATACGCAGTATTTT | CASSLPFPGLASFPTDTQYF
TRBJ2-5 | NA | NA | TRBV6-5 | TGTGCCAGCAGTTACGCCGACGGTATTCAAGAGACCCAGTACTTC | CASSYADGIQETQYF
TRBJ2-7 | NA | TRBD2 | TRBV7-3 | TGTGCCAGCAGCTTAAACCCTAGCGGGAGCTACGAGCAGTACTTC | CASSLNPSGSYEQYF
TRBJ2-7 | few | TRBD2 | TRBV3-1/TRBV3-2 | TGTGCCAGCAGCCAAAGACTAGCGTTCTACGAGCAGTACTTC | CASSQRLAFYEQYF
TRBJ1-6 | once | NA | TRBV28 | TGTGCCAGCAGTTACGTGTCGGAAGCGGCCCTCCACTTT | CASSYVSEAALHF
TRBJ2-2 | NA | TRBD2 | TRBV30 | TGTGCCTGGAGTGTATGGGAGCGGGAGGCTAACACCGGGGAGCTGTTTTTT | CAWSVWEREANTGELFF
TRBJ1-5 | NA | NA | TRBV3-1/TRBV3-2 | TGTGCCAGCAGCCAAGGGGGGACACCGAATCAGCCCCAGCATTTT | CASSQGGTPNQPQHF
TRBJ2-6 | NA | NA | TRBV3-1/TRBV3-2 | TGTGCCAGCAGCCAACTAACAGGGACTGGGGCCAACGTCCTGACTTTC | CASSQLTGTGANVLTF
TRBJ2-3 | NA | NA | TRBV7-2 | TGTGCCAGCAGCTTAGCTGGAGTCAGCACAGATACGCAGTATTTT | CASSLAGVSTDTQYF
TRBJ1-6 | NA | NA | TRBV7-6 | TGTGCCAGCAGAGACGGGGAGAAGGGGAGGGTAACCCTCCACTTT | CASRDGEKGRVTLHF
TRBJ2-7 | NA | NA | TRBV6-1 | TGTGCCAGCAGTGAATTTGTGGCATCCTACGAGCAGTACTTC | CASSEFVASYEQYF
TRBJ2-4 | NA | NA | TRBV2 | TGTGCCAGCAGATTTCGGACAGCTCTAGCCAAAAACATTCAGTACTTC | CASRFRTALAKNIQYF
TRBJ2-7 | NA | NA | TRBV5-1 | TGCGCCAGCAGCTTGGACGGGACCTACGAGCAGTACTTC | CASSLDGTYEQYF
TRBJ2-2 | NA | TRBD2 | TRBV24-1 | TGTGCCACCTCCCCGGGGGGTGGGGACACCGGGGAGCTGTTTTTT | CATSPGGGDTGELFF
TRBJ2-1 | NA | TRBD2 | TRBV5-1 | TGCGCCAGCAGCTTGGGGACTAGCGGGGTAATAAATGAGCAGTTCTTC | CASSLGTSGVINEQFF
TRBJ2-3 | NA | TRBD2 | TRBV30 | TGTGCCTGGGGAGGACTAGCGGGTTTTTTGGATACGCAGTATTTT | CAWGGLAGFLDTQYF
TRBJ1-6 | NA | TRBD1 | TRBV28 | TGTGCCAGCAGCTCAGGGGGCGATAATTCACCCCTCCACTTT | CASSSGGDNSPLHF
TRBJ1-3 | NA | NA | TRBV5-1 | TGCGCCAGCAGCTTGACAGGTTCCGGAAACACCATATATTTT | CASSLTGSGNTIYF
TRBJ1-2 | NA | TRBD1 | TRBV6-5 | TGTGCCAGCAGTTACGGGACAGACTACTATGGCTACACCTTC | CASSYGTDYYGYTF
TRBJ2-1 | NA | NA | TRBV12-3/TRBV12-4 | TGTGCCAGCAGTTTTCAGGGTAACGATGAGCAGTTCTTC | CASSFQGNDEQFF
TRBJ1-2 | NA | NA | TRBV7-9 | TGTGCCAGCAGCTTGGATCCCCATTCGGCAGCCTCTAACTATGGCTACACCTTC | CASSLDPHSAASNYGYTF
TRBJ2-7 | NA | NA | TRBV3-1/TRBV3-2 | TGTGCCAGCAGTCGGGCCCTGAACTACGAGCAGTACTTC | CASSRALNYEQYF
TRBJ2-4 | NA | TRBD2 | TRBV2 | TGTGCCAGCAGTGAAGGGGCAGGACTAGGGTACTTC | CASSEGAGLGYF
TRBJ2-2 | NA | NA | TRBV11-2 | TGTGCCAGCCGAAACCCGGGGTCCGGCACCGGGGAGCTGTTTTTT | CASRNPGSGTGELFF
TRBJ2-7 | NA | TRBD2 | TRBV4-3 | TGCGCCAGCAGCCAAGGCCCGGGAGGGCCAGTTCCCTACGAGCAGTACTTC | CASSQGPGGPVPYEQYF
TRBJ1-1 | NA | NA | TRBV28 | TGTGCCAGCAGTCCGGGGCAGATAGGGAGAACTGAAGCTTTCTTT | CASSPGQIGRTEAFF
TRBJ2-1 | NA | NA | TRBV10-3 | TGTGCCATCAGTGAGTCTCCGGACGGGGAGCAGTTCTTC | CAISESPDGEQFF
TRBJ1-1 | NA | NA | TRBV7-3 | TGTGCCAGCAGCTTATACGTCCCCCTTTTGCTGACAGAGATGAACACTGAAGCTTTCTTT | CASSLYVPLLLTEMNTEAFF
TRBJ2-7 | NA | TRBD1 | TRBV4-1 | TGCGCCAGCAGCCCGACAGGGGACAACGAGCAGTACTTC | CASSPTGDNEQYF
TRBJ1-1 | NA | TRBD1 | TRBV2 | TGTGCCAGCAGTGAGCCGGGACAGCTTGAAGCTTTCTTT | CASSEPGQLEAFF